The clone carrying this T cell receptor (beta chain) was seen a few times. Its specificity is unknown. This entry comes from a study of identical twins. Whole-study findings and limits: Out-of-frame alpha sequences common to twins exhibited a surplus of low generation probability.

V lost 7 bases to trimming and J lost 1 base; unmatched junction nucleotides: 7. The CDR3 extends over 15 amino acids. TCRdb passed the 5' RACE reads through MiXCR, listing each CDR3 protein once. Among more than 400,000 distinct CDR3 sequences, around 15% were seen once, and the ten largest hold about 0.4%. The same sample was also used in a study of yellow fever vaccine responses in identical twins.

The origin of this receptor is a woman in her late teens or twenties in good health. Material: CD4+ T cells sorted from blood. This chain connects TRBV12-3 or TRBV12-4 to TRBJ1-1; 9 bases align to TRBD1. The CDR3 DNA reads as TGTGCCAGCACTCGACAGGGGGACAGGAACACTGAAGCTTTCTTT. Translated, it gives CASTRQGDRNTEAFF.